The present TCR beta chain was sequenced within a study of T cell changes during pregnancy in multiple sclerosis (dated by TCRdb to 2018 to 2020). In terms of the full investigation: The study looked at changes in the T cell repertoire across pregnancy in women with multiple sclerosis.

With regard to this clone: The antigen this receptor binds is unknown. No base quality values were provided; no much bigger clone lies one nucleotide off.

The CDR3 contains 13 residues, cysteine and phenylalanine counted. Kept here is only the CDR3 DNA, which spans 39 bases and is read in frame from base 1. Libraries came from the immunoSEQ multiplex PCR assay. TCRdb retrieved this table from immuneACCESS and kept in-frame rearrangements only. Not all clones are present; in checked studies, unresolved V genes account for under half, and no reason is known for the remainder. The sample data list some 100,000 clones, and 90% to 95% of these were observed just once. The ten largest clones add up to approximately 0.97% of the sample. This sequence originates from a female donor with multiple sclerosis, enrolled in a pregnancy study. The chain links TRBV5-3 with TRBJ1-5, and the D gene may be TRBD1, 6 bases matching. TRBV5-3 is labeled an ORF, and its function is uncertain. Sequencing was performed on peripheral blood, taken before pregnancy. CDR3 sequence: CIETGGSNQPQHF. The sequenced DNA: TGTATCGAGACGGGGGGCTCGAATCAGCCCCAGCATTTT.